This T cell receptor (beta chain) was recorded in a study of shared clonotypes between healthy human individuals. Study background: The study used three CD4 naive, three CD4 memory, two CD8 naive and one CD8 memory plate per donor.

TCRdb's table, derived via immunoSEQ multiplex PCR, lists solely in-frame clones and lacks some. Of about 2.2 million clones listed, 85% to 95% are singletons. Only CD45RO-negative cells positively selected for CCR7 counted as naive CD8 cells, so terminally differentiated effector memory CD45RA+ cells were excluded. Only Caucasian adults living in Nashville, Tennessee served as donors. Germline-derived CDR1 and CDR2 are GTSNPN and SVGIG (reference sequence). This CDR3 spans 13 amino acids. V was pared by 2 bases and J by 7 bases, with 12 bases between. This chain links TRBV30 with TRBJ1-5, with TRBD1 as a possible D gene (5 bases). Material: naive CD8+ T cells from PBMCs. The source is a man younger than 35 in good health. Some clones in this sample may be carry-over from other donors' samples. In DNA form, the CDR3 reads TGTGCCTGGAGTTTTGGGGGTTGGCAGCCCCAGCATTTT. Translating gives CAWSFGGWQPQHF.